There are a few counts of the clone carrying this T cell receptor (beta chain). Its antigen remains unknown. Trimming left V 5 bases short and J 0 bases short, with 11 bases between. Per the germline V gene, CDR1 is MNHEY and CDR2 is SVGEGT. CDR3 size: 15 residues. Each CDR3 protein gets one entry after TCRdb re-called the RACE reads with MiXCR. The sample shows approximately 260,000 distinct CDR3 sequences, 7.5% to 10% of them seen only once. The data belong to a study of human T cells and chemical hapten exposure. The wider study: In the roughly 25-week study, patients were dosed weekly with diphenylcyclopropenone on the scalp throughout. Across samples, TCR yields varied, mostly owing to small differences in pooled library volumes. Women made up most patients, who had alopecia areata, totalis or universalis.

Study-wide points: Clustering by CDR3 similarity yielded significantly more large clusters from expanded TCRs than controls.

Time point described: pre-sensitization, week 0. Documented treatment: therapeutic diphenylcyclopropenone sensitization with weekly scalp DPC. This clonotype was obtained from a woman in her thirties or forties with alopecia areata. Some clones in this sample may be carry-over from other donors' samples. The V call is TRBV6-2 or TRBV6-3, the J call TRBJ2-4, with D unresolved. The sequencing used whole blood, collected in connection with sensitization to the hapten diphenylcyclopropenone (DPC). The CDR3 sequence is CASSPPTLAKNIQYF. The DNA for the CDR3 is TGTGCCAGCAGTCCCCCGACTCTAGCCAAAAACATTCAGTACTTC.